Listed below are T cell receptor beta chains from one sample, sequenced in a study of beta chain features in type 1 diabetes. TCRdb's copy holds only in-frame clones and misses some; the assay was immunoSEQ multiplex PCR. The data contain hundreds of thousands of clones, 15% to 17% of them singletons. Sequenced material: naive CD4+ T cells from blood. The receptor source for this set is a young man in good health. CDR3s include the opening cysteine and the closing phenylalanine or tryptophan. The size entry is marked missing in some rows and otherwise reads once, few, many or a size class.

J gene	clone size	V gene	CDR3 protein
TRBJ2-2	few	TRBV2	CASKTSGTGELFF
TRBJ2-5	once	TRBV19	CATTGTYQGTQYF
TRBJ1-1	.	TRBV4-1	CASRGLIMNTEAFF
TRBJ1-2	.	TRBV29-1	CSVDRTGARGNYGYTF
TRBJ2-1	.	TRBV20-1	CSARGHNEQFF
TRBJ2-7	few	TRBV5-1	CASSTGGLPYEQYF
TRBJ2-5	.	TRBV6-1	CASSDYRVLTQYF
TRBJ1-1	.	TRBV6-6	CASSTGAEAFF
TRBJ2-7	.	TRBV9	CASSRLAGEQYF
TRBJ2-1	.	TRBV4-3	CASSRGQQSYNEQFF
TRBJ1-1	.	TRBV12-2	CASRLEGGQGLTEAFF
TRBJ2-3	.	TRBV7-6	CASSTLTATDTQYF
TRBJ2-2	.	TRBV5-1	CASSPLGTGELFF
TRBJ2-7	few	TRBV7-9	CASSLAGPRALSYEQYF
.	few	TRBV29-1	CSVGGSGVYEQYF
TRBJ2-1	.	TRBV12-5	CASGLVLTPGGNEQFF
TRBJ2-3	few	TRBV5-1	CASSPGLAGRTDTQYF
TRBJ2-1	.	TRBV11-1	CASSFRPLNNEQFF
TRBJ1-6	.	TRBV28	CASSYPGAGSSSTPLHF
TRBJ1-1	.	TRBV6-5	CASSYFGQGGLEAFF
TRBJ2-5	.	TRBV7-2	CASSLSRDRVKTQYF
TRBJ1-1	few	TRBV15	CATSRTDTAGPAFF
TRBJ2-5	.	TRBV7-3	CASSFTGDETQYF
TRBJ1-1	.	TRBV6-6	CASSYSEGARTEAFF
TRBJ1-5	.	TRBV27	CASSHGPGQGSQPQHF
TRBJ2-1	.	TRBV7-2	CASSLLAKRLTYNEQFF
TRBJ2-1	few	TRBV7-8	CASSLGPLHEQFF
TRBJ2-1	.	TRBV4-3	CASSPGVRQFF
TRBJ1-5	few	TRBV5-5	CASTPRGTGVSNQPQHF
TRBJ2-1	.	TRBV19	CASSMRWEGLREQFF
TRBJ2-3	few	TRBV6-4	CASSDSTRTTDTQYF
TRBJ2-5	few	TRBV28	CASQQIGIETQYF
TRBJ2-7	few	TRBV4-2	CASSQQDREVYEQYF
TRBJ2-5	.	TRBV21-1	CASRNWDLGQETQYF
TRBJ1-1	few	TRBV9	CASSVGRGSLGDTEAFF
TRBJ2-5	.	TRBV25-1	CASSSGLAGGPRETQYF
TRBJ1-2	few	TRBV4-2	CASSQSRGGTNYGYTF
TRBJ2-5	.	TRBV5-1	CASSPQGRETQYF
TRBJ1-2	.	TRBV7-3	CASSFQGTGGYGYTF
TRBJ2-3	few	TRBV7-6	CASTPGGARRDTQYF
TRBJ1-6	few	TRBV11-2	CASSSVQGEHSPLHF
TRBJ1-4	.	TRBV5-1	CASRTGGTGSEKLFF
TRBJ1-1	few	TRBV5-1	CASSPQGAGAFF
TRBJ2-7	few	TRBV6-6	CASSDTKSSYEQYF
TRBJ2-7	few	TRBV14	CASSQGLAGGQLYEQYF
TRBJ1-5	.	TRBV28	CASSPHRMGGGRQPQHF
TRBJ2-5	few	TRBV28	CASSLAPGAGETQYF
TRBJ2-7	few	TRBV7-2	CASSLRDGPYEQYF
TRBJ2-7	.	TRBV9	CASSPLGADYEQYF
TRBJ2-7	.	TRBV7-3	CASSRDRGSYEQYF
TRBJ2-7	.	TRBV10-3	CAISSPRHYEQYF
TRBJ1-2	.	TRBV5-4	CASRNYRGFYGYTF
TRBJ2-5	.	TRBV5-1	CASSLEAGDQYF
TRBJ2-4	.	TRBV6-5	CASSPEYGNIQYF
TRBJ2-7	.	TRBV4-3	CASSQDRARQYF
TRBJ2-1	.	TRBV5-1	CASRRDGDSYNEQFF
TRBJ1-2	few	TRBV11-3	CASSFGPYGYTF